These T cell receptor beta chains were read from a single sample in a study of a mutant IDH1 vaccine in newly diagnosed glioma. Data came from immunoSEQ multiplex PCR; TCRdb stores just in-frame clones and leaves some out. The sample shows about 48,000 clones, 76% of them seen only once. These receptors have no known antigen. Sequencing used PBMCs, obtained from a glioma patient whose treatment included an IDH1 peptide vaccine. These receptors all stem from a middle-aged man with glioma. Each CDR3 is given with its conserved first and last residue. The order of the fields is CDR3 protein, CDR3 DNA, V gene, J gene, D gene, clone size. A D gene is named only where the DNA matches it firmly. Clone size, where shown, is once, few, many, or a class for clones that have expanded.

CASSLTPATEAFF,TGTGCCAGCAGCTTAACACCGGCCACTGAAGCTTTCTTT,TRBV7-2,TRBJ1-1,NA,few
CASSRTGANEQFF,TGTGCCAGCAGCCGCACTGGGGCCAATGAGCAGTTCTTC,TRBV7-2,TRBJ2-1,NA,NA
CASNDLAGAWNEQFF,TGTGCCAGCAACGATCTAGCGGGAGCATGGAATGAGCAGTTCTTC,TRBV6-5,TRBJ2-1,TRBD2,NA
CASSQQGSGANVLTF,TGTGCCAGCAGTCAACAGGGTTCTGGGGCCAACGTCCTGACTTTC,TRBV6-1,TRBJ2-6,NA,NA
CASSPKGTPGGNIQYF,TGTGCCAGCAGCCCAAAAGGGACACCTGGGGGTAACATTCAGTACTTC,TRBV7-2,TRBJ2-4,NA,few
CASNRGKTGELFF,TGTGCCAGTAACAGGGGGAAGACCGGGGAGCTGTTTTTT,TRBV19,TRBJ2-2,TRBD1,NA
CASSLSPAVGTEAFF,TGTGCCAGCAGCTTGAGTCCAGCCGTGGGCACTGAAGCTTTCTTT,TRBV5-4,TRBJ1-1,NA,few
CASSTGVSSTEAFF,TGTGCCAGCAGCACAGGGGTCTCTTCGACTGAAGCTTTCTTT,TRBV7-2,TRBJ1-1,TRBD1,NA
CASSPNATKNIQYF,TGTGCCAGCTCACCAAACGCAACCAAAAACATTCAGTACTTC,TRBV18,TRBJ2-4,NA,NA
CASSYSTANLEAFF,TGTGCCAGCAGTTACTCAACAGCCAACCTTGAAGCTTTCTTT,TRBV6-6,TRBJ1-1,NA,few
CASSLVAQNGEQYF,TGCGCCAGCAGCTTGGTGGCCCAGAATGGGGAGCAGTACTTC,TRBV5-1,TRBJ2-7,NA,NA
CASGTPYEQYF,TGTGCTAGTGGAACGCCCTACGAGCAGTACTTC,TRBV12-5,TRBJ2-7,NA,NA
CASSYSSFNEQFF,TGTGCCAGCAGTTACTCCTCGTTCAATGAGCAGTTCTTC,TRBV6-5,TRBJ2-1,NA,NA
CASSTSLRNGDSPLHF,TGTGCCAGTAGTACCTCCCTCCGTAACGGGGATTCACCCCTCCACTTT,TRBV19,TRBJ1-6,NA,NA
CASSPRVGQADYGYTF,TGTGCCAGCTCACCACGTGTGGGACAAGCTGACTATGGCTACACCTTC,TRBV18,TRBJ1-2,NA,NA
CASSLLAGRHNTF,TGTGCCAGCAGCTTACTTGCGGGTCGCCACAACACCTTC,TRBV7-2,TRBJ1-2,NA,NA
CASSLGTLNEQFF,TGTGCCAGCAGCTTGGGGACTCTCAATGAGCAGTTCTTC,TRBV5-6,TRBJ2-1,NA,once
CASSQLWTGDNSPLHF,TGCGCCAGCAGTCAATTGTGGACAGGGGATAATTCACCCCTCCACTTT,TRBV23-1,TRBJ1-6,TRBD1,once
CASSWTEGEKLFF,TGTGCCAGCAGTTGGACAGAGGGGGAAAAACTGTTTTTT,TRBV27,TRBJ1-4,NA,NA
CASSEMGQGNYGYTF,TGTGCCAGCAGTGAAATGGGACAGGGGAACTATGGCTACACCTTC,TRBV25-1,TRBJ1-2,TRBD1,NA
CASSESLNSPLHF,TGCGCCAGCAGTGAGTCACTAAATTCACCCCTCCACTTT,TRBV10-2,TRBJ1-6,NA,NA
CASSEAWHAGGYGYTF,TGTGCCAGCAGTGAAGCCTGGCACGCTGGTGGCTATGGCTACACCTTC,TRBV6-1,TRBJ1-2,NA,NA
CASSSSLGYTF,TGTGCCAGCAGCTCGAGTCTCGGCTACACCTTC,TRBV7-9,TRBJ1-2,NA,NA
CASSLAGRLIDEQFF,TGTGCCAGCAGCTTAGCTGGCCGGTTAATCGATGAGCAGTTCTTC,TRBV7-6,TRBJ2-1,NA,NA
CAWSVRRAGVGYTF,TGTGCCTGGAGTGTACGACGGGCAGGCGTTGGCTACACCTTC,TRBV30,TRBJ1-2,NA,NA
CASSVPPGGQFF,TGTGCCAGCAGCGTGCCCCCCGGCGGGCAGTTCTTC,TRBV9,TRBJ2-1,NA,NA
CASSGPGGGEYGYTF,TGCGCCAGCAGCGGACCAGGAGGGGGCGAGTATGGCTACACCTTC,TRBV5-1,TRBJ1-2,TRBD1,NA
CASAASGELYEQYF,TGTGCCAGTGCGGCTAGCGGGGAGTTATACGAGCAGTACTTC,TRBV19,TRBJ2-7,TRBD2,NA
CASSSRSDPRDTQYF,TGTGCCAGCAGCTCCCGGAGCGATCCCCGAGATACGCAGTATTTT,TRBV7-2,TRBJ2-3,NA,NA
CASSIGANVLTF,TGTGCCAGTAGTATAGGGGCCAACGTCCTGACTTTC,TRBV19,TRBJ2-6,NA,NA
CASRPGQGGGYGYTF,TGTGCCAGCAGACCCGGACAGGGCGGAGGCTATGGCTACACCTTC,TRBV11-2,TRBJ1-2,TRBD1,NA
CASSHQQGEAFF,TGCGCCAGCAGCCATCAACAGGGGGAAGCTTTCTTT,TRBV4-1,TRBJ1-1,TRBD1,few
CASSQDQLSANEQFF,TGCGCCAGCAGCCAAGATCAACTCTCCGCCAATGAGCAGTTCTTC,TRBV4-3,TRBJ2-1,NA,once
CASSKRGSETQYF,TGTGCCAGCAGCAAACGGGGGTCAGAGACCCAGTACTTC,TRBV14,TRBJ2-5,NA,NA
CASSQDGGITLGTQYF,TGTGCCAGCAGCCAAGATGGCGGGATCACATTGGGGACCCAGTACTTC,TRBV14,TRBJ2-5,NA,NA
CASRKTGGVQKMNTEAFF,TGTGCCAGCAGAAAGACAGGGGGCGTACAGAAGATGAACACTGAAGCTTTCTTT,TRBV18,TRBJ1-1,TRBD1,NA
CASRTDTTDTQYF,TGTGCCAGCAGAACTGACACCACAGATACGCAGTATTTT,TRBV27,TRBJ2-3,NA,NA
CASSIAGTGLDEAFF,TGTGCCAGTAGTATAGCCGGGACGGGTTTGGATGAAGCTTTCTTT,TRBV19,TRBJ1-1,NA,few
CASSLGVLAPNNEQFF,TGTGCCAGCAGCTTAGGGGTACTAGCGCCCAACAATGAGCAGTTCTTC,TRBV11-2,TRBJ2-1,TRBD2,NA
CASSQDWGLEADTQYF,TGCGCCAGCAGCCAAGATTGGGGACTAGAGGCAGATACGCAGTATTTT,TRBV4-1,TRBJ2-3,TRBD2,NA
CASSATGTETQYF,TGTGCCAGCTCAGCTACAGGGACGGAGACCCAGTACTTC,TRBV18,TRBJ2-5,NA,NA
CASSPQRAAGDTEAFF,TGTGCCAGCAGCCCTCAAAGGGCCGCCGGGGACACTGAAGCTTTCTTT,TRBV11-2,TRBJ1-1,NA,NA
CATSRVIAGFPYNEQFF,TGTGCCACCAGCAGAGTAATAGCGGGATTTCCCTACAATGAGCAGTTCTTC,TRBV15,TRBJ2-1,TRBD2,NA
CASKEWRQETQYF,TGTGCCAGCAAGGAGTGGCGGCAAGAGACCCAGTACTTC,TRBV6-5,TRBJ2-5,NA,NA
CSVPGQGTDTQYF,TGCAGCGTGCCGGGACAGGGCACAGATACGCAGTATTTT,TRBV29-1,TRBJ2-3,TRBD1,NA
CASSPRTGNTEAFF,TGTGCCAGCAGCCCGCGAACAGGGAACACTGAAGCTTTCTTT,TRBV11-3,TRBJ1-1,NA,NA
CASSPPGGSDQPQHF,TGTGCCAGCAGCCCCCCAGGGGGGAGCGATCAGCCCCAGCATTTT,TRBV28,TRBJ1-5,TRBD1,NA
CASSFRVPNEKLFF,TGTGCCAGCAGTTTCCGGGTTCCCAATGAAAAACTGTTTTTT,TRBV28,TRBJ1-4,NA,NA
CASSLWADTQYF,TGTGCCAGCAGCTTGTGGGCAGATACGCAGTATTTT,TRBV5-5,TRBJ2-3,NA,NA
CASSQERTGYGYTF,TGCGCCAGCAGCCAAGAAAGGACAGGTTATGGCTACACCTTC,TRBV4-3,TRBJ1-2,TRBD1,NA
CATSRGNEKLFF,TGTGCCACCAGCAGGGGAAATGAAAAACTGTTTTTT,TRBV15,TRBJ1-4,NA,NA
CASSLKGANYGYTF,TGTGCCAGCAGCTTAAAGGGGGCTAACTATGGCTACACCTTC,TRBV27,TRBJ1-2,NA,NA
CASSLGGAIRSYNEQFF,TGTGCCAGCAGCTTGGGAGGGGCGATACGCTCCTACAATGAGCAGTTCTTC,TRBV5-4,TRBJ2-1,NA,NA
CASSLGQGSFYEQYF,TGTGCCAGCAGCTTGGGACAGGGGAGTTTCTACGAGCAGTACTTC,TRBV5-8,TRBJ2-7,TRBD1,few
CSVVFRTRYEQYF,TGCAGCGTTGTTTTCCGCACCCGCTACGAGCAGTACTTC,TRBV29-1,TRBJ2-7,NA,NA
CASSLRGGLRDRDPANYGYTF,TGTGCCAGCAGTTTACGAGGAGGCCTCCGGGACAGGGATCCAGCTAACTATGGCTACACCTTC,TRBV28,TRBJ1-2,TRBD1,NA
CASGLARGISGVPNTGELFF,TGTGCTAGTGGTTTGGCCCGAGGAATTAGCGGAGTCCCTAACACCGGGGAGCTGTTTTTT,TRBV12-5,TRBJ2-2,NA,NA
CASSLDAQETQYF,TGTGCCAGCAGCTTAGACGCACAAGAGACCCAGTACTTC,TRBV7-9,TRBJ2-5,NA,NA
CASGGASGDDYNEQFF,TGTGCCAGCGGCGGAGCTAGCGGGGACGACTACAATGAGCAGTTCTTC,TRBV7-8,TRBJ2-1,TRBD2,NA